The TCR beta chain under discussion was sequenced for a study of cytomegalovirus exposure and HLA in healthy donors. CDR3 length equals 13 residues. Trimming removed 4 bases from V and 1 base from J, with 7 bases in between. Per the germline V gene, CDR1 is KGHSY and CDR2 is FQNENV. It was with 60 Vbeta and 13 Jbeta primers that the PCR ran. The repertoire was sequenced with immunoSEQ multiplex PCR; TCRdb's copy has only in-frame clones and lacks some. The sample is made up of around 150,000 clones, and the top ten hold over 1% of it. As to this clone: The antigen is not known.

Study results and limitations: Per a later analysis, 15,000 to 20,000 TCR beta sequences showed association with HLA alleles at 0.05 false discovery rate.

The clonotype was recovered from a woman aged 60-75 years in good health and CMV-seronegative. The sequencing sample was made of PBMCs. The chain recombines TRBV16 with TRBJ1-1; D remains ambiguous. CDR3 sequence reads: CASSPQENTEAFF. The CDR3, as DNA: TGTGCCAGCAGCCCACAAGAGAACACTGAAGCTTTCTTT.